The present TCR beta chain was sequenced within a study of cytomegalovirus exposure and HLA in healthy donors. Overall study: Membership in the Caucasian-associated ancestry cluster was found for around 85% of nearly 400 genotyped donors.

Primers: 60 Vbeta forward and 13 Jbeta reverse. The data were produced by immunoSEQ multiplex PCR, yet TCRdb's version contains in-frame clones alone and is incomplete. Of around 120,000 clones listed, about 85% are singletons. Details on this clone: The antigen is undetermined.

Findings and caveats of the study: A later analysis linked more than 15,000 TCR beta sequences to HLA alleles at 0.05 false discovery rate.

The CDR3 has 14 amino acids. In germline, CDR1 is MNHEY, CDR2 SMNVEV (reference sequence). V was clipped by 6 bases and J by 2 bases, with 14 bases between them. The chain is built from TRBV27 and TRBJ2-7, with D perhaps TRBD1 (6 bases). Material: PBMCs. The source is a man over 45 in good health and CMV-seronegative. The CDR3 bases are TGTGCCAGCAGCACTCCCGGACAGCCCTACGAGCAGTACTTC. Encoded protein: CASSTPGQPYEQYF.